The sequence of this T cell receptor beta chain was determined in a study of beta chain features in type 1 diabetes. This clone was seen only a few times. Every bit of the isolated RNA underwent reverse transcription, so sequencing read expressed TCRB transcripts. Method: immunoSEQ multiplex PCR; TCRdb's copy keeps in-frame clones and lacks some. The sample includes 900,000 or so clones, roughly 15% of them seen just once. The CDR3 sequence is 18 residues long. Germline trimming cut 5 bases from V and 1 base from J; bases unmatched to any gene: 13. From germline, CDR1 is SGHTA and CDR2 FQGTGA. Sequencing used naive CD4+ T cells from blood. The chain recombines TRBV7-3 with TRBJ2-1; 8 nucleotides agree with TRBD1. This TCR came from a woman younger than 30 in good health. The CDR3 DNA follows: TGTGCCAGCAGCCCGACAGGGGCCCGGGAGTGGTCCTACAATGAGCAGTTCTTC. Translating gives CASSPTGAREWSYNEQFF.